This T cell receptor beta chain was observed in a study of blood T cell repertoires in COVID-19 (dated by TCRdb to 2020 to 2022). In the study overall: Samples covering the acute and convalescent phases of COVID-19 were provided by collaborators in the United States, Italy and Spain. The prospective study material was composed of cDNA or gDNA derived from T cells, B-cell-depleted T cells, or PBMCs. Deeply sampled blood TCRbeta repertoires from subjects exposed to, actively infected with, or recovered from COVID-19 were included in the dataset. The repertoires were released in a freely available public database meant as a resource for research on the immune response to SARS-CoV-2. Samples came from the ongoing ImmuneRACE study (first 160 participants) plus 1,254 subjects from 6 global collaborators. Nearly every sample came with metadata listing a de-identified subject ID, COVID-19 status, age in years and sex. HLA class I and class II types, where available, came from metadata supplied by the sample provider rather than from assay-based typing.

CDR1 and CDR2 are read off the germline V gene (reference sequence) as LGHDT and YNNKEL. Including the terminal cysteine and phenylalanine, the CDR3 comprises 13 residues. The kept DNA is CDR3 alone, 39 bases in frame from the first base. The V and J ends are trimmed by 1 base and 7 bases, leaving 8 bases between them. The immunoSEQ Assay, a bias-controlled multiplex PCR, was used to amplify TCRbeta CDR3 regions from genomic DNA. The original methods were these. The number of nucleated cells in each sample was estimated from the amplification of reference gene primers within the assay. To quantify the absolute abundance of each unique TCRbeta CDR3 rearrangement, sequence reads were collapsed and filtered. For each sample, productive Simpson clonality was calculated as the square root of Simpson's diversity index across productive rearrangements. TCRdb provides this immuneACCESS table in a form limited to in-frame rearrangements. Some clones are lacking; in checked studies, under half of them reflect an unresolved V gene, and why the rest are absent is not known. D and trimming were read from the DNA, whereas the V and J calls and clone size are those reported in that table. For this sample the table gives around 300,000 clones, of which roughly 85% were detected only once. The top ten hold more than 9.5% of the sample.

The full study reports these points: Clinical and demographic metadata were provided uncurated, with the amount varying by source and participant.

Comments on this clone: Its antigen is currently not known. Base qualities are not provided; no much larger clone lies one nucleotide away.

Collaborating institutions collected whole blood in K2EDTA tubes following their own protocols. For TCRbeta analysis, collaborator samples were shipped as frozen whole blood, as isolated PBMCs, or as DNA extracted from either sample type. This TCR came from a woman between 65 and 79 years old with acute or convalescent COVID-19. The sequenced material came from peripheral blood. The chain couples TRBV3-1 (or the pseudogene TRBV3-2) to TRBJ1-5; too little of a D gene remains to name it. CDR3 region: CASSQVTGQPQHF. The DNA reads as follows: TGTGCCAGCAGCCAAGTCACCGGGCAGCCCCAGCATTTT.